This is a list of T cell receptor beta chains from one sample in a study of T-cell reconstitution after alpha-beta-depleted transplantation in children. A single record per CDR3 protein comes from TCRdb applying MiXCR to the PCR reads. The table shows some 600,000 distinct CDR3 sequences, with 13% occurring only once. The sequenced sample was PBMCs, mostly from graft donor cells, obtained 360 days after TCRalphabeta/CD19-depleted stem cell transplant. The receptors were sampled from a male patient younger than 18 who had a stem cell transplant for acute myeloid leukemia, so the T cells may come from the graft donor. CDR3s include the opening cysteine and the closing phenylalanine or tryptophan. The order of the fields is V gene, J gene, CDR3 protein.

TRBV7-9	TRBJ1-5	CASSDIGVGQPQHF
TRBV27	TRBJ2-7	CASSHLAHLDGYEQYF
TRBV20-1	TRBJ2-7	CSVRENLEAYEQYF
TRBV27	TRBJ1-6	CASSFALAGSHSPLHF
TRBV25-1	TRBJ2-2	CASSEFQVMNTGELFF
TRBV15	TRBJ2-7	CATTWGQGDYPGGEQYF
TRBV29-1	TRBJ2-3	CSVQQSTGPDTQYF
TRBV2	TRBJ2-3	CASSPWTSGYTDTQYF
TRBV12-3/TRBV12-4	TRBJ2-3	CASSLVVPRWLGAIF
TRBV4-2	TRBJ2-7	CASSQRDLSMGSYEQYF
TRBV11-2	TRBJ2-2	CASSSTDLASGELFF
TRBV5-1	TRBJ2-7	CASSPDDGFSYEQYF
TRBV5-1	TRBJ2-1	CASSLEGVIVGPYNEQFF
TRBV7-8	TRBJ1-2	CASSLGPLKGWGYTF